These T cell receptor beta chains were read from a single sample in a study of blood T cell repertoires in COVID-19. Method: immunoSEQ multiplex PCR; TCRdb's copy keeps in-frame clones and lacks some. Of under 200,000 clones listed, about 87% are singletons. Sequenced sample: peripheral blood. The receptors were sampled from a man aged 55-75 years with COVID-19, enrolled during active disease. Each CDR3 is given with its conserved first and last residue. A D gene is named only where the DNA matches it firmly. Some rows mark clone size as missing; the rest say once, few, many or name a class of expanded clone.

clone_size	j_call	d_call	v_call	cdr3_length	cdr3_nt	cdr3_aa
NA	TRBJ1-5	TRBD1	TRBV18	19	TGTGCCAGCTCACCGGTACGACAGGGGCAGGGCATCATCAATCAGCCCCAGCATTTT	CASSPVRQGQGIINQPQHF
NA	TRBJ2-2	TRBD2	TRBV18	16	TGTGCCAGCTCACCACCGAGGGGACTAGCGAACGGGGAGCTGTTTTTT	CASSPPRGLANGELFF
NA	TRBJ2-7	TRBD2	TRBV7-2	15	TGTGCCAGCAGCTCACTAGCGGGGGTCTCCTACGAGCAGTACTTC	CASSSLAGVSYEQYF
NA	TRBJ2-1	NA	TRBV20-1	11	TGCAGTGCTAGTCCAGTAAATGAGCAGTTCTTC	CSASPVNEQFF
NA	TRBJ2-2	TRBD2	TRBV15	16	TGTGCCACCAGCAGAGCGGCTAGCGGGAGGGCCGGGGAGCTGTTTTTT	CATSRAASGRAGELFF
NA	TRBJ1-6	NA	TRBV7-3	14	TGTGCCAGCAGCTTTGGACAGCCCAATTCACCCCTCCACTTT	CASSFGQPNSPLHF
once	TRBJ1-2	NA	TRBV19	15	TGTGCCAGTAGTACCTATGGGAGCCGTCCTATGAGCTACACCTTC	CASSTYGSRPMSYTF
once	TRBJ2-2	NA	TRBV5-1	15	TGCGCCAGCTACACAGGGACCACGAACACCGGGGAGCTGTTTTTT	CASYTGTTNTGELFF
NA	TRBJ2-2	NA	TRBV7-3	16	TGTGCCAGCAGCTTAGGAGGCAACCAGAACACCGGGGAGCTGTTTTTT	CASSLGGNQNTGELFF
few	TRBJ1-6	TRBD1	TRBV2	16	TGTGCCAGCATAAGGGACAGGGTGTCCTATAATTCACCCCTCCACTTT	CASIRDRVSYNSPLHF
NA	TRBJ2-1	TRBD2	TRBV10-3	14	TGTGCCATCAGTACGGGACTAGCAGGAAATGAGCAGTTCTTC	CAISTGLAGNEQFF
NA	TRBJ2-5	NA	TRBV18	14	TGTGCCAGCTCACCCACCGTTCAGGTAGAGACCCAGTACTTC	CASSPTVQVETQYF
NA	TRBJ1-5	NA	TRBV28	17	TGTGCCAGCAGTGCCCCGTCCGGGGGGGGTCCCAATCAGCCCCAGCATTTT	CASSAPSGGGPNQPQHF
NA	TRBJ2-5	NA	TRBV2	15	TGTGCCAGCAGTGAAGCGCTCGGGGTCGGGAAGACCCAGTACTTC	CASSEALGVGKTQYF
NA	TRBJ1-1	NA	TRBV9	13	TGTGCCAGCAGCGAGACCAGGGGTACTGAAGCTTTCTTT	CASSETRGTEAFF
once	TRBJ1-2	TRBD1	TRBV5-1	16	TGCGCCAGCAGCTTGGGTTCCACAGGGGGCGGTTTTGGCTACACCTTC	CASSLGSTGGGFGYTF
NA	TRBJ2-5	NA	TRBV4-3	14	TGCGCCAGCAGCCAAGGCCAGGGAAAGGAGACCCAGTACTTC	CASSQGQGKETQYF
NA	TRBJ2-7	TRBD2	TRBV14	16	TGTGCCAGCAGCCAAGGGAGGATAGCGGGAGCCTACGAGCAGTACTTC	CASSQGRIAGAYEQYF
NA	TRBJ1-4	TRBD1	TRBV2	16	TGTGCCAGCAGGCCGGGACAGCTTATCTATTTGGAAAAACTGTTTTTT	CASRPGQLIYLEKLFF
few	TRBJ1-3	NA	TRBV11-3	18	TGTGCCAGCAGCTTATCTTTCGGGAGACTCAGCTCTGGAAACACCATATATTTT	CASSLSFGRLSSGNTIYF
NA	TRBJ1-1	TRBD1	TRBV6-5	15	TGTGCCAGCATTAAGGACAGGCTCACGAACACTGAAGCTTTCTTT	CASIKDRLTNTEAFF
NA	TRBJ2-3	TRBD2	TRBV11-3	14	TGTGCCAGCAGCTTAGATCGGGGGGCAGATACGCAGTATTTT	CASSLDRGADTQYF